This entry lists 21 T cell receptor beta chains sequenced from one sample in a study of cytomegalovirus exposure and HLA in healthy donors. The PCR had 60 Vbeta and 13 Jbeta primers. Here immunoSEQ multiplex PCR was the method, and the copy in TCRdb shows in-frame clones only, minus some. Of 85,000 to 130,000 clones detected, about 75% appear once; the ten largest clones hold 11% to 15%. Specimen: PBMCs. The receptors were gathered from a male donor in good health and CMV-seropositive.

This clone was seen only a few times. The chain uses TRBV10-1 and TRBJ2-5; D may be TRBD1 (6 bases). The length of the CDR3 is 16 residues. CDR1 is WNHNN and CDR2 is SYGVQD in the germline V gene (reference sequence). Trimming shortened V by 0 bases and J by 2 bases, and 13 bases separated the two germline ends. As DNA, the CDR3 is TGCGCCAGCAGTGAGTCCCCAGGGGTCGGACAAGAGACCCAGTACTTC. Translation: CASSESPGVGQETQYF.

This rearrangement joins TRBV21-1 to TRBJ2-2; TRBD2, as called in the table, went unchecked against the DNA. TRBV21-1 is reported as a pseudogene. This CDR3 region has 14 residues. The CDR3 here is CASSMAIGRGELFF. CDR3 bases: TGTGCCAGCAGCATGGCGATCGGGAGGGGGGAGCTGTTTTTT.

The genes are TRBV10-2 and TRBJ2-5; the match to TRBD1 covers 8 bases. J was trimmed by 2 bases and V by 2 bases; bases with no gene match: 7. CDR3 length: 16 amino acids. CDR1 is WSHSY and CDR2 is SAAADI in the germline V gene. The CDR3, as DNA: TGCGCCAGCAGTGAGAATACAGGGGGAATACAAGAGACCCAGTACTTC. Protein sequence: CASSENTGGIQETQYF.

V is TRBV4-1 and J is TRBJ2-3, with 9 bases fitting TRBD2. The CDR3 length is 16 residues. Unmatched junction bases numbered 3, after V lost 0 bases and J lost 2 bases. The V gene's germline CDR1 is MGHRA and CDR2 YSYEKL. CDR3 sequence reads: CASSQDSGGLTDTQYF. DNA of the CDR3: TGCGCCAGCAGCCAAGATAGCGGGGGCCTCACAGATACGCAGTATTTT.

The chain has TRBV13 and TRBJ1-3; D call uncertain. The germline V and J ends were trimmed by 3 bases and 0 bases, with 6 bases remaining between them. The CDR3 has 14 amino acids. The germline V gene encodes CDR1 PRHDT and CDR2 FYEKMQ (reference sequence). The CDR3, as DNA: TGTGCCAGCAGCTTTACAAACTCTGGAAACACCATATATTTT. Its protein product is CASSFTNSGNTIYF.

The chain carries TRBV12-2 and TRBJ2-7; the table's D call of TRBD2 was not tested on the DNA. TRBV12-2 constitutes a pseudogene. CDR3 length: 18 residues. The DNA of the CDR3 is TGTGCAAGTCGCTTAGCGTGCGACTACGGCGGGGAGTCCTACGAGCAGTACTTC. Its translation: CASRLACDYGGESYEQYF.

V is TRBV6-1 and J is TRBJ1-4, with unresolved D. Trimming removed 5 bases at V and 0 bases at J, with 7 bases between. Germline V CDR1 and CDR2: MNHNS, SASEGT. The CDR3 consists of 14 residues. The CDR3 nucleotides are TGTGCCAGCAGTCGCGATGCAACTAATGAAAAACTGTTTTTT. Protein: CASSRDATNEKLFF.

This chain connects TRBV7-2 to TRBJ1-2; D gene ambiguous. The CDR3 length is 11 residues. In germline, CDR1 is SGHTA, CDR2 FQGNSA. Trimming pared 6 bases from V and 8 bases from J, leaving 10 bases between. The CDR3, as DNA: TGTGCCAGCAGTTTTAATTCGGGCTACACCTTC. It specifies CASSFNSGYTF.

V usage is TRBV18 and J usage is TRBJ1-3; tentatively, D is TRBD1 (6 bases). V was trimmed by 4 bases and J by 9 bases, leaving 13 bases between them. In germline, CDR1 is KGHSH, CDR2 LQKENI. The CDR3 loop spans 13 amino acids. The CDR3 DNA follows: TGTGCCAGCTCACAAGAAGAAGGGGGCACCATATATTTT. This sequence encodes CASSQEEGGTIYF.

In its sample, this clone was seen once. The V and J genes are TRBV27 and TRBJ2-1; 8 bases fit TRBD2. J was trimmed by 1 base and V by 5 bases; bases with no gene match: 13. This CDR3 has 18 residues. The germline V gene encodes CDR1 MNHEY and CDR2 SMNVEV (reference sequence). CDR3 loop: CASSTGGGRGRSYNEQFF. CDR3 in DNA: TGTGCCAGCAGTACGGGGGGGGGCAGGGGCCGTTCCTACAATGAGCAGTTCTTC.

This CDR3 reads CASSLRSQGGSPLHF. The CDR3 DNA sequence: TGTGCCAGCAGCTTGAGGTCTCAGGGAGGTTCACCCCTCCACTTT. J is TRBJ1-6 and V is TRBV5-6; tentative D call: TRBD1 (5 bases). The CDR3 runs 15 residues. In germline, CDR1 is SGHDT, CDR2 YYEEEE. V gave up 1 base and J gave up 9 bases, with 14 bases separating them.

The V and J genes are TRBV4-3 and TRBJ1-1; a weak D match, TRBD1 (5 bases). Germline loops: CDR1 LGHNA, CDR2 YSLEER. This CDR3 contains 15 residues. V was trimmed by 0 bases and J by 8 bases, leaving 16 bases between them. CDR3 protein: CASSQDREEHWEAFF. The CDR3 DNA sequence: TGCGCCAGCAGCCAAGACAGGGAGGAACACTGGGAAGCTTTCTTT.

The CDR3: CASSPKRNTEAFF. The CDR3 coding sequence is TGTGCCAGCAGCCCAAAGAGGAACACTGAAGCTTTCTTT. The chain joins TRBV25-1 to TRBJ1-1; D not certain. Germline loops: CDR1 MGHDK, CDR2 SYGVNS. This CDR3 has 13 residues. Trimming stripped 6 bases from V and 1 base from J, with 9 bases between.

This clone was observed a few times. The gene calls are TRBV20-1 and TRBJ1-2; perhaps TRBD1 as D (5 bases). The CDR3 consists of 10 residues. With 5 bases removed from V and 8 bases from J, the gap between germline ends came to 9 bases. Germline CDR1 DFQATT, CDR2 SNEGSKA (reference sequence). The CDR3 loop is CSASGLGYTF. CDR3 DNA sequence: TGCAGTGCTTCGGGACTCGGCTACACCTTC.

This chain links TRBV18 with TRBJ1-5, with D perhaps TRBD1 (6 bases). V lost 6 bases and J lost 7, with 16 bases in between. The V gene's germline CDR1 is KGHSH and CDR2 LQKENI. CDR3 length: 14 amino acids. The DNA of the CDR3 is TGTGCCAGCTCGTACAGGGCGGCAGACCAGCCCCAGCATTTT. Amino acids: CASSYRAADQPQHF.

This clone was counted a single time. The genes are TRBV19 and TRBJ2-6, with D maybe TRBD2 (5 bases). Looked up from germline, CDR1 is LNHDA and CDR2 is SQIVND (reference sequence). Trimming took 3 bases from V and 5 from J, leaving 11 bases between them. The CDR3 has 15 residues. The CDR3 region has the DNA TGTGCCAGTAGTATTGGACTGTCTCGGGCCAACGTCCTGACTTTC. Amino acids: CASSIGLSRANVLTF. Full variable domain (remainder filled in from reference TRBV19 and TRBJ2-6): DGGITQSPKYLFRKEGQNVTLSCEQNLNHDAMYWYRQDPGQGLRLIYYSQIVNDFQKGDIAEGYSVSREKKESFPLTVTSAQKNPTAFYLCASSIGLSRANVLTFGAGSRLTVL.

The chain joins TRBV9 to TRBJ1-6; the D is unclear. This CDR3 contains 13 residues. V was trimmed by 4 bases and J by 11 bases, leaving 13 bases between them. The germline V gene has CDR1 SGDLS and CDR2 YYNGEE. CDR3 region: CASSFRWEPPLHF. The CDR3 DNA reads TGTGCCAGCAGCTTCAGATGGGAGCCACCCCTCCACTTT.

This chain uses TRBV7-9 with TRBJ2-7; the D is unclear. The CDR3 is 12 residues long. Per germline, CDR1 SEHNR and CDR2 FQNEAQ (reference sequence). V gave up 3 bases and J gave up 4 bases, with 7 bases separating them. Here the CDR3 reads CASSLGTYEQYF. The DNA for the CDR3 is TGTGCCAGCAGCTTGGGCACATACGAGCAGTACTTC.

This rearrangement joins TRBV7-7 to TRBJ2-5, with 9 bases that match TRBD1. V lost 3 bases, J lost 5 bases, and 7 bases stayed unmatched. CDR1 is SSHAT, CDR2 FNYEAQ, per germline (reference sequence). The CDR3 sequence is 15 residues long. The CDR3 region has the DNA TGTGCCAGCAGCTTGCGGGACAGGGTCGGGGAGACCCAGTACTTC. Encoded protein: CASSLRDRVGETQYF.

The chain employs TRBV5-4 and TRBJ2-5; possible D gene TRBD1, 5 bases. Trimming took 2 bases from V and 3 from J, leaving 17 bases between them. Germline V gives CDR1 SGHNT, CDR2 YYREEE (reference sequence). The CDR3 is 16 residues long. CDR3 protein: CASSFISGFEKETQYF. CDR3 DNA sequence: TGTGCCAGCAGCTTCATTTCAGGGTTCGAGAAAGAGACCCAGTACTTC. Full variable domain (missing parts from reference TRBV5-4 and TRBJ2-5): ETGVTQSPTHLIKTRGQQVTLRCSSQSGHNTVSWYQQALGQGPQFIFQYYREEENGRGNFPPRFSGLQFPNYSSELNVNALELDDSALYLCASSFISGFEKETQYFGPGTRLLVL.

For the CDR3, the DNA is TGTGCCAGCACAGGGGCTTACACAGATACGCAGTATTTT. It translates to CASTGAYTDTQYF. The chain carries TRBV6-1 and TRBJ2-3, with TRBD1 as a possible D gene (6 bases). Germline CDR1 reads MNHNS; CDR2 reads SASEGT. V lost 7 bases and J 2 bases, leaving 10 bases between the germline ends. The CDR3 is 13 amino acids.